The rows below give T cell receptor beta chains drawn from one sample of a study of T cell repertoires in cytomegalovirus infection. Antigens for these TCRs are unknown. TCRdb re-analysed the reads in MiXCR, keeping a single row per CDR3 protein. The data contain hundreds of thousands of distinct CDR3 sequences, around a third of them seen just once; the ten biggest clones take up 18%. Sequences were derived from cultured PBMCs, sampled from culture after CMV antigen stimulation. The source is a human donor in good health (CMV status not recorded). Some clones in this sample may be carry-over from other donors' samples. Both conserved end residues are part of each CDR3. A D gene is named only where the DNA matches it firmly. Not all rows give a size; the values are once, few, many and, for expanded clones, a class.

TGTGCCAGCAGCTTATCTGGGGAGCAGCCCCAGCATTTT,CASSLSGEQPQHF,many,TRBJ1-5,.,TRBV7-2
TGTGCCAGCGACCTAAGAAGGACCCAGAAGGACAATGAGCAGTTCTTC,CASDLRRTQKDNEQFF,few,TRBJ2-1,.,TRBV6-1
TGTGCCAGCAGTGCCGGGGGGCAGGGGAATGGTGAGACCCAGTACTTC,CASSAGGQGNGETQYF,.,TRBJ2-5,.,TRBV6-1
TGTGCCAGCAGCGAGACAGGGGGCGGTGGCTATGGCTACACCTTC,CASSETGGGGYGYTF,.,TRBJ1-2,TRBD1,TRBV28
TGTGCCAGCAGGGGCCGGGGGACTGAGCAGTTCTTC,CASRGRGTEQFF,.,TRBJ2-1,.,TRBV7-9
TGTGCCAGCAGGAATACCGGGACAGCAAATTCACCCCTCCACTTT,CASRNTGTANSPLHF,.,TRBJ1-6,TRBD1,TRBV6-6
TGTGCCAGCAGCCCCCGACTATATAAAGAGACCCAGTACTTC,CASSPRLYKETQYF,many,TRBJ2-5,.,TRBV7-2
TGTGCCAGCAGCTTAGCCGGACTAGCGGGAGGCGATGAGCAGTTCTTC,CASSLAGLAGGDEQFF,.,TRBJ2-1,TRBD2,TRBV7-9
TGTGCCAGCAGCTTATCAAGCGGGGGGCCCAACAATGAGCAGTTCTTC,CASSLSSGGPNNEQFF,few,TRBJ2-1,TRBD2,TRBV7-6
TGCAGTGCTAGAGACCGGACTAGCGGGAGGGCCGGAGAGACCCAGTACTTC,CSARDRTSGRAGETQYF,.,TRBJ2-5,TRBD2,TRBV20-1
TGCAGTGCTAGAGACGCCAGGAGAGAGATGAACACTGAAGCTTTCTTT,CSARDARREMNTEAFF,.,TRBJ1-1,.,TRBV20-1
TGTGCCAGCAGCCACCTGCCTGAAAGTGAAAAACTGTTTTTT,CASSHLPESEKLFF,few,TRBJ1-4,.,TRBV5-5
TGTGCCAGCAGTAGGGACAGCGACACCGGGGTGCTGTTTTTT,CASSRDSDTGVLFF,.,TRBJ2-2,TRBD1,TRBV12-3/TRBV12-4
TGTGCCAGCAGCCGTAGGGTTTTGGACACTGAAGCTTTCTTT,CASSRRVLDTEAFF,few,TRBJ1-1,.,TRBV7-2
TGTGCCAGCAAAACCACCGGGAGTTCCCCCGGGGAGCTGTTTTTT,CASKTTGSSPGELFF,.,TRBJ2-2,.,TRBV7-2
TGTGCCAGCAGGGGGGTTGGTATCTACGAGCAGTACTTC,CASRGVGIYEQYF,.,TRBJ2-7,.,TRBV6-6
TGTGCCAGTAGTATGGGCCGAGCCTACGAGCAGTACTTC,CASSMGRAYEQYF,.,TRBJ2-7,.,TRBV19
TGTGCCAGCAGCTTAGTGGGGACTAGGTTCTTATCCCGGGGAGGCAATCAGCCCCAGCATTTT,CASSLVGTRFLSRGGNQPQHF,.,TRBJ1-5,.,TRBV7-8
TGTGCCAGCAGCCGATGGGGTGAGGGATCGGTCACTGAAGCTTTCTTT,CASSRWGEGSVTEAFF,many,TRBJ1-1,.,TRBV11-2
TGTGCCAGCAGCCTAACTGGCGGGGGATACAATGAGCAGTTCTTC,CASSLTGGGYNEQFF,.,TRBJ2-1,TRBD2,TRBV5-3
TGTGCCAGCAGCTTAGGCCTAGCGGGAGATGAGCAGTTCTTC,CASSLGLAGDEQFF,many,TRBJ2-1,TRBD2,TRBV7-2
TGTGCTAGTGGTCTTCAGAAAGAGACCCAGTACTTC,CASGLQKETQYF,.,TRBJ2-5,.,TRBV12-5
TGTGCCAGCAGTGCAATAGGGCTTAGTTACAATGAGCAGTTCTTC,CASSAIGLSYNEQFF,many,TRBJ2-1,.,TRBV7-8
TGCAGTGTGGGGAAAATGTGGGAGGGGGGCACAGATACGCAGTATTTT,CSVGKMWEGGTDTQYF,few,TRBJ2-3,.,TRBV20-1
TGTGCCAGCAGCCCCAGACAGTACAATGAGCAGTTCTTC,CASSPRQYNEQFF,many,TRBJ2-1,.,TRBV7-2
TGTGCCAGCCTAACACAGGGAGGCGGCTACACCTTC,CASLTQGGGYTF,.,TRBJ1-2,.,TRBV3-1
TGCGCCAGCAGCCAAGGGGACTCCCATCGGGCGCAGTATTTT,CASSQGDSHRAQYF,.,TRBJ2-3,.,TRBV4-1
TGTGCCAGCTCACCCGGGACGCGAGATACGCAGTATTTT,CASSPGTRDTQYF,.,TRBJ2-3,.,TRBV18
TGTGCCAGCAGCTCCCGAGCGGGGAGCTCTGGAAACACCATATATTTT,CASSSRAGSSGNTIYF,few,TRBJ1-3,.,TRBV7-2
TGTGCCAGCAGCTCAGGACTAGCGGGGGAGATTAGCTCCTACAATGAGCAGTTCTTC,CASSSGLAGEISSYNEQFF,.,TRBJ2-1,TRBD2,TRBV11-2
TGTGCCAGTAGTATAGATGGCGTAATGAGACAGAGTAACACTGAAGCTTTCTTT,CASSIDGVMRQSNTEAFF,.,TRBJ1-1,.,TRBV19
TGTGCCAGCAGTTCAGGACTTTTAGGTCAGCCCCAGCATTTT,CASSSGLLGQPQHF,.,TRBJ1-5,.,TRBV27
TGTGCCAGCAGCTTAGGACAGGGGGAAGTTGGAGGGGATGAAGCTTTCTTT,CASSLGQGEVGGDEAFF,few,TRBJ1-1,TRBD1,TRBV7-9
TGTGCCAGCAGCCACCCCTCCCCAGGGGGCCTCATCGAGCAGTACTTC,CASSHPSPGGLIEQYF,.,TRBJ2-7,TRBD1,TRBV5-4
TGTGCCAGCAGCTCCTCCGCGACTAGCGGGAGCTACGAGCAGTACTTC,CASSSSATSGSYEQYF,many,TRBJ2-7,TRBD2,TRBV7-2
TGTGCCAGCAGTTTTAGGAGGTCCTATAATTCACCCCTCCACTTT,CASSFRRSYNSPLHF,.,TRBJ1-6,.,TRBV27
TGTGCCAACCTCGGGACTCCTTACGAGCAGTACTTC,CANLGTPYEQYF,.,TRBJ2-7,.,TRBV6-2/TRBV6-3
TGCGCCAGCAGCTTGGAACCGGGGGCGAACACTGAAGCTTTCTTT,CASSLEPGANTEAFF,.,TRBJ1-1,.,TRBV5-1
TGTGCCAGCCGGGTGGCAGAGACCCAGTACTTC,CASRVAETQYF,few,TRBJ2-5,.,TRBV7-9
TGTGCCAGCACAGGGAATGGTCGAGGCAATCAGCCCCAGCATTTT,CASTGNGRGNQPQHF,.,TRBJ1-5,.,TRBV19
TGCGCCAGCAGCCAATTGGGCGGGGGTGTCCCAGATACGCAGTATTTT,CASSQLGGGVPDTQYF,.,TRBJ2-3,TRBD2,TRBV4-1
TGTGCCAGCAGCAAGTCCAGATACATGAACACTGAAGCTTTCTTT,CASSKSRYMNTEAFF,few,TRBJ1-1,.,TRBV7-2
TGTGCCAGCTCACCTCAGGAGTATGGCTACACCTTC,CASSPQEYGYTF,.,TRBJ1-2,.,TRBV18
TGTGCCAGCAGCCCCTGGATGGAAACTGAAGCTTTCTTT,CASSPWMETEAFF,few,TRBJ1-1,.,TRBV5-4
TGTGCCAGCAGTTACTCGAAAGCGCGAAGCTCCTACAATGAGCAGTTCTTC,CASSYSKARSSYNEQFF,few,TRBJ2-1,.,TRBV6-2/TRBV6-3
TGTGCCATCAGCGGCGGGCGGCGCCCGGATACGCAGTATTTT,CAISGGRRPDTQYF,few,TRBJ2-3,.,TRBV10-3
TGTGCCAGCAGTGACCGGGACAGGGGACACTCACCCCTCCACTTT,CASSDRDRGHSPLHF,.,TRBJ1-6,TRBD1,TRBV25-1
TGTGCCAGCAGTTTAGGGGGCGGGGGGGCCCGAGAGCAGTTCTTC,CASSLGGGGAREQFF,.,TRBJ2-1,TRBD2,TRBV12-3/TRBV12-4
TGCAGTGCTAGTGGGATGGACAAGAACGGCTACGAGCAGTACTTC,CSASGMDKNGYEQYF,few,TRBJ2-7,.,TRBV20-1
TGTGCCAGCAGCCCTGACTCGGGACAGGCAATCTACGAGCAGTACTTC,CASSPDSGQAIYEQYF,few,TRBJ2-7,TRBD1,TRBV7-8
TGTGCCACCAGCAGGGAGACAGGGGGCACCTACGAGCAGTACTTC,CATSRETGGTYEQYF,many,TRBJ2-7,TRBD1,TRBV15
TGCAGCGCCCACAGGGGTGAAGAGCAGTACTTC,CSAHRGEEQYF,.,TRBJ2-7,TRBD1,TRBV29-1
TGTGCCAGCAGTCAAGGGACAGTAGACTATGGCTACACCTTC,CASSQGTVDYGYTF,few,TRBJ1-2,TRBD1,TRBV12-3/TRBV12-4
TGTGCCAGCAGCAAACTTATCGGGACTGAAGCTTTCTTT,CASSKLIGTEAFF,many,TRBJ1-1,.,TRBV7-8
TGTGCCAGCAGCCTGGACCTGGGGCCCAATGAGCAGTTCTTC,CASSLDLGPNEQFF,.,TRBJ2-1,.,TRBV5-4
TGTGCCATCAGTGAAACTAGGGATGGCTACACCTTC,CAISETRDGYTF,few,TRBJ1-2,.,TRBV10-3
TGTGCCAGCAGTTTGAACACGAACTATGGCTACACCTTC,CASSLNTNYGYTF,few,TRBJ1-2,.,TRBV28
TGTGCCAGCAGCTCGGGCGGGACGGCTCAAGAGACCCAGTACTTC,CASSSGGTAQETQYF,.,TRBJ2-5,.,TRBV28
TGTGCCAGCAGTTTCTCCAAGCGGGGCTTGTACTTC,CASSFSKRGLYF,.,TRBJ2-7,TRBD2,TRBV28
TGTGCCAGCAGCTTAGCGCGGGGCAACGACTTCATGAACACTGAAGCTTTCTTT,CASSLARGNDFMNTEAFF,.,TRBJ1-1,.,TRBV11-2